This T cell receptor (beta chain) was observed in a study of blood T cell repertoires in COVID-19. On the study more broadly: Both acute and convalescent COVID-19 samples were obtained from the United States, Italy and Spain. T cells, B-cell-depleted T cells, or PBMCs supplied cDNA or gDNA.

Original methodology: Amplification of reference gene primers was used by the study to estimate nucleated cell counts. Libraries were prepared by immunoSEQ multiplex PCR; TCRdb keeps only in-frame clonotypes and omits some of them. The V and J calls and clone size are taken from that table; D and trimming were inferred from the DNA. The sample holds roughly 360,000 clones; 88% are singletons and the top ten take more than 0.9%. In terms of age and location, participants ranged from about 18 to 89 years and lived in under 30 US areas. The CDR3 runs to 13 residues. Trimming pared 2 bases from V and 5 bases from J, leaving 9 bases between. Germline-derived CDR1 and CDR2 are SGHTA and FQGTGA.

The clonotype was recovered from a woman aged 30 to 39 with acute COVID-19. The sequenced sample consisted of PBMCs or T cells enriched from blood (not recorded which). The V gene is TRBV7-3, the J gene TRBJ1-2; D remains ambiguous. The CDR3 DNA sequence: TGTGCCAGCAGCTTACGCGCGGGATATGGCTACACCTTC. It translates to CASSLRAGYGYTF.